This TCR beta chain was sequenced in a study of T cells after posttransplantation cyclophosphamide. This clone came up a few times. Antigen specificity is unknown. Germline values: CDR1 SGHVS, CDR2 FQNEAQ. The CDR3 is 11 amino acids. The V gene lost 5 bases and the J gene lost 13 bases, with 14 bases spanning the gap. Study results and caveats: Recipient CMV seropositivity and CMV reactivation strongly tracked TRB clonality. Later blood repertoires were often dominated by clones from the donor CD8+ memory compartment.

Data came from immunoSEQ multiplex PCR; TCRdb stores just in-frame clones and leaves some out. The record shows over 35,000 clones for this sample, with no singletons present. This clonotype was sampled from a man between 50 and 59 years old in good health, CMV-negative, and a related stem cell transplant donor. The genes are TRBV7-8 and TRBJ2-5; maybe TRBD1 (7 bases). Sequenced sample: PBMCs. CDR3 DNA sequence: TGTGCCAGCAGCGGAGGGACAGTTCCGTACTTC. It translates to CASSGGTVPYF.